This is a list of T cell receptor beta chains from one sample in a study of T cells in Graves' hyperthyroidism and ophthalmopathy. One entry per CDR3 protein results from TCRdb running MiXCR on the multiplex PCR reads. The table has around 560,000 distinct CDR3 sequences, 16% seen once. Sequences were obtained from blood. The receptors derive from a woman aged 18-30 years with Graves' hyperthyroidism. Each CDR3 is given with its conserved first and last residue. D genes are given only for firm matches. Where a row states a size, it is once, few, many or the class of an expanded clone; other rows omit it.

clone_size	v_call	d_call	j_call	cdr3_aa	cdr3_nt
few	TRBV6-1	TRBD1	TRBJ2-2	CASSLGTGRTGELFF	TGTGCCAGCAGTCTCGGGACAGGGCGGACCGGGGAGCTGTTTTTT
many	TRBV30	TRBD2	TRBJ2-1	CAWSVRRENEQFF	TGTGCCTGGAGTGTACGGCGGGAGAATGAGCAGTTCTTC
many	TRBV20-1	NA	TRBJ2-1	CSARDASYNEQFF	TGCAGTGCTAGAGATGCATCCTACAATGAGCAGTTCTTC
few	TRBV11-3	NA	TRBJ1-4	CASSLGGPGEKLFF	TGTGCCAGCAGCTTAGGAGGGCCTGGTGAAAAACTGTTTTTT
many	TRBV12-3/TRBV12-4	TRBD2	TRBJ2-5	CASSPASGGFQETQYF	TGTGCCAGCAGTCCGGCTAGCGGGGGGTTTCAAGAGACCCAGTACTTC
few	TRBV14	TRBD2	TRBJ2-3	CASKLGLAEQDTQYF	TGTGCCAGCAAACTCGGACTAGCGGAACAAGATACGCAGTATTTT
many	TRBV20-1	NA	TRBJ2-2	CSARGGKELGLNTGELFF	TGCAGTGCTAGAGGGGGAAAGGAACTGGGATTGAACACCGGGGAGCTGTTTTTT
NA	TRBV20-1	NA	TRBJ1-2	CSARRVYGYTF	TGCAGTGCTAGGAGGGTCTATGGCTACACCTTC
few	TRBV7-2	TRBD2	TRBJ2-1	CASRPLGWLAGPWGEQFF	TGTGCCAGTCGCCCCCTCGGCTGGCTAGCGGGCCCATGGGGAGAGCAGTTCTTC
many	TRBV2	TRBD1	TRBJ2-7	CASSKLPRGQVFSYEQYF	TGTGCCAGCAGCAAACTCCCAAGAGGACAGGTCTTCTCCTACGAGCAGTACTTC
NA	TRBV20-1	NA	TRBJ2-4	CSASPLAKNIQYF	TGCAGTGCTAGCCCCCTAGCCAAAAACATTCAGTACTTC
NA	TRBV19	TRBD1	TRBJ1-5	CASSIGWGTGGRVQPQHF	TGTGCCAGTAGTATCGGGTGGGGGACAGGGGGCCGGGTTCAGCCCCAGCATTTT
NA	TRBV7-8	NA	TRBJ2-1	CASSRRDNNNEQFF	TGTGCCAGCAGCCGAAGGGACAACAACAATGAGCAGTTCTTC
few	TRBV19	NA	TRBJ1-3	CASSIRTNSGNTIYF	TGTGCCAGTAGTATACGGACGAACTCTGGAAACACCATATATTTT
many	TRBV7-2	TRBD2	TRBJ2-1	CASSQLAGGPGEQFF	TGTGCCAGCAGCCAACTAGCGGGGGGGCCGGGTGAGCAGTTCTTC
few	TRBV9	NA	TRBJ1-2	CASSAEGGNNYGYTF	TGTGCCAGCAGCGCGGAGGGGGGGAATAACTATGGCTACACCTTC
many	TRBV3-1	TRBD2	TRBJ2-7	CASSHRGEDEQYF	TGTGCCAGCAGCCACCGGGGGGAGGACGAGCAGTACTTC
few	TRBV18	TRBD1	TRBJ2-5	CASSPKGQGGQETQYF	TGTGCCAGCTCACCGAAAGGACAGGGAGGACAAGAGACCCAGTACTTC
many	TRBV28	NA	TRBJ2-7	CASRPQGHYEQYF	TGTGCCAGCAGACCCCAGGGGCACTACGAGCAGTACTTC
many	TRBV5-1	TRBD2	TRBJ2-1	CASSSLYGTSENNEQFF	TGCGCCAGCAGCTCTTTGTATGGGACTAGCGAGAACAATGAGCAGTTCTTC
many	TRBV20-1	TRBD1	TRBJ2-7	CSVLTRQGTPYEQYF	TGCAGTGTCCTAACACGACAGGGAACCCCCTACGAGCAGTACTTC
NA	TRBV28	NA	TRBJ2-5	CASSLIGSGAQTQCF	TGTGCCAGCAGTTTAATAGGTAGCGGCGCACAGACCCAGTGCTTC
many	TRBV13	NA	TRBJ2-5	CASRGPGETQYF	TGTGCCAGCAGGGGTCCAGGGGAGACCCAGTACTTC
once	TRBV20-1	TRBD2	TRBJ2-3	CSARGVAGGTDTQYF	TGCAGTGCTAGAGGTGTAGCGGGGGGCACAGATACGCAGTATTTT
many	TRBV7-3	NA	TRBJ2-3	CASSLAEEAQYF	TGTGCCAGCAGCCTGGCGGAGGAGGCGCAGTATTTT
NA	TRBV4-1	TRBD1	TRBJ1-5	CASSPPTGLGSQPQHF	TGCGCCAGCAGCCCCCCGACAGGGTTGGGGAGCCAGCCCCAGCATTTT
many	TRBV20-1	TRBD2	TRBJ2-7	CSGRDTSGLSYEQYF	TGCAGTGGTAGGGATACTAGCGGACTCTCCTACGAGCAGTACTTC
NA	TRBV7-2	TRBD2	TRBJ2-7	CASSPGLEIPPRSYEQYF	TGTGCCAGCAGCCCTGGACTAGAGATTCCCCCTAGGTCCTACGAGCAGTACTTC
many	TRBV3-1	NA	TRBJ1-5	CASSQGVGAHQPQHF	TGTGCCAGCAGCCAAGGGGTGGGGGCCCATCAGCCCCAGCATTTT